The T cell receptor (beta chain) described here comes from a study of OX40 agonist ivuxolimab in advanced cancers. Background on the study: Three patients responded partially, comprising one with hepatocellular carcinoma and two with cutaneous melanoma. Study-wide results and caveats: No determination was made of the antigen specificity of the expanded peripheral T cells.

Of note for this clone: What it binds is unknown.

Clones were read by immunoSEQ multiplex PCR, and TCRdb kept only the in-frame ones, dropping some. The sample has about 86,000 clones; roughly 87% are singletons. Germline V gives CDR1 MNHNS, CDR2 SASEGT. The CDR3 totals 14 residues. The germline V and J ends were trimmed by 3 bases and 3 bases, with 11 bases remaining between them. This chain uses TRBV6-1 with TRBJ1-2; no firm D call. The specimen was CD4+ or CD8+ T cells sorted from blood, collected in a trial of the OX40 agonist ivuxolimab. The sequence was collected from an adult with an advanced solid tumor such as melanoma, head and neck, liver or kidney cancer. In DNA, the CDR3 is TGTGCCAGCAGTGAGACTTTAGACCACTATGGCTACACCTTC. It translates to CASSETLDHYGYTF.